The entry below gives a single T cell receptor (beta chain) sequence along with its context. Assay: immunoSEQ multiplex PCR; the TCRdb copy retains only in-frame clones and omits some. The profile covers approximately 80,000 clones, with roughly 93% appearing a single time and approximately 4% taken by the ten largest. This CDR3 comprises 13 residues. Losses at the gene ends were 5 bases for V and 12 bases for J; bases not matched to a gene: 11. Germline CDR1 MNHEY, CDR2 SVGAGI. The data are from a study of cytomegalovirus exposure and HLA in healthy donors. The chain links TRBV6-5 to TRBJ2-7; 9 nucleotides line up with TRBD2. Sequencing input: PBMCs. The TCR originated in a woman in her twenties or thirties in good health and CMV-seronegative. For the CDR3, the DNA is TGTGCCAGCAGTCCTAGCGGGACATCTTTGGGGTACTTC. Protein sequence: CASSPSGTSLGYF.